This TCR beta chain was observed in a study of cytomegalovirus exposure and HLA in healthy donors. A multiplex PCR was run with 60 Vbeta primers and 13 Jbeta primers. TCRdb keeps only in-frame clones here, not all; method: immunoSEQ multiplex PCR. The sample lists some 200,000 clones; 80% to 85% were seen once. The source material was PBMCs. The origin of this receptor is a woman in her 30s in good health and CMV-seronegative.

Written as DNA, the CDR3 is TGTGCCAGCAGTTTTGGGCCCGAGAGCTACACCTTC. It encodes CASSFGPESYTF. J is TRBJ1-2 and V is TRBV6-5; D is ambiguous. Looked up from germline, CDR1 is MNHEY and CDR2 is SVGAGI. The V gene lost 4 bases and the J gene lost 9 bases, with 12 bases spanning the gap. The CDR3 consists of 12 residues.